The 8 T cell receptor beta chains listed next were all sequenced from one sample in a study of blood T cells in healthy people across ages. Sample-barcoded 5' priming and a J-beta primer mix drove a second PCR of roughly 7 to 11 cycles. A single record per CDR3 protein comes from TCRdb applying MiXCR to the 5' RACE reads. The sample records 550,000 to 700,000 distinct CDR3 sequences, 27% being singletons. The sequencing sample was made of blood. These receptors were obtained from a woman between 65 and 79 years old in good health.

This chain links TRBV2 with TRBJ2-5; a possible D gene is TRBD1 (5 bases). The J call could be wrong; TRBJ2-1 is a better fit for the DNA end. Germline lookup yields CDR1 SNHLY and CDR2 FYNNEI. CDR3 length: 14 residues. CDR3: CASSTSTPGNEQFF. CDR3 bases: TGTGCCAGCAGTACGAGTACCCCAGGGAATGAGCAGTTCTTC.

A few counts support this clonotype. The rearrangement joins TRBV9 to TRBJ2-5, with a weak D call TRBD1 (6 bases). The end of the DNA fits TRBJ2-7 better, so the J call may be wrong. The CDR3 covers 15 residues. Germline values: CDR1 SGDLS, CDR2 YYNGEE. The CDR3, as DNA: TGTGCCAGCAGCCCCCGGGCAGGGGAATCCTACGAGCAGTACTTC. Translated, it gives CASSPRAGESYEQYF.

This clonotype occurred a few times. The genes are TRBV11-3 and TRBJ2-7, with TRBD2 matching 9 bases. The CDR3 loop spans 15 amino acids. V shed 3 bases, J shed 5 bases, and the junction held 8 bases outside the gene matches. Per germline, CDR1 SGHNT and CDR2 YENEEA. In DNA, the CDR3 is TGTGCCAGCAGCTTTTTTAGCGGGGGAAGCAACGAGCAGTACTTC. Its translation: CASSFFSGGSNEQYF.

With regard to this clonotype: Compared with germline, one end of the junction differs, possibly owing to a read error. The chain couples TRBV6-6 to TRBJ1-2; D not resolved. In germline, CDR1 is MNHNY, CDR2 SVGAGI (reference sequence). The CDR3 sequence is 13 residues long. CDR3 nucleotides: TGTGCCGGCAGTTACGATGGGAACTATGGCTACACCTTC. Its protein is CAGSYDGNYGYTF.

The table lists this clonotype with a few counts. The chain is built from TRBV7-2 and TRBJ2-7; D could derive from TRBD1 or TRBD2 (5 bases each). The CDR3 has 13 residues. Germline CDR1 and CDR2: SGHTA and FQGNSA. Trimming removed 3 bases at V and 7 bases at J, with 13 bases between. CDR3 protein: CASSFRLGREQYF. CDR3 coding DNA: TGTGCCAGCAGCTTCAGACTGGGACGGGAGCAGTACTTC.

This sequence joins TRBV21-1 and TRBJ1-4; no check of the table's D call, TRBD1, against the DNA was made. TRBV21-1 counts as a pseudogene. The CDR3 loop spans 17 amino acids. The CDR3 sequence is CASSNDWRTTGNEKLFF. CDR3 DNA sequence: TGTGCCAGCAGCAATGATTGGCGGACAACGGGTAATGAAAAACTGTTTTTT.

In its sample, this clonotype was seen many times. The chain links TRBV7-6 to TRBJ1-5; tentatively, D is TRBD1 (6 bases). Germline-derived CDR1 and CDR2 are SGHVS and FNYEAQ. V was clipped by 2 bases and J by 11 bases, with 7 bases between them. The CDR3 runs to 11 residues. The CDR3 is CASSLRTAQHF. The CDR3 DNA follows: TGTGCCAGCAGCTTAAGGACAGCCCAGCATTTT.

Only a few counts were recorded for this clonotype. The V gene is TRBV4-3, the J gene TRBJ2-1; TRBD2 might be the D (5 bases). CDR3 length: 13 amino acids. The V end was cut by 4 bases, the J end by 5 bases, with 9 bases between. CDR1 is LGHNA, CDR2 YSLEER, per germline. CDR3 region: CASSPRGDNEQFF. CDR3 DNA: TGCGCCAGCAGCCCTCGGGGAGACAATGAGCAGTTCTTC.